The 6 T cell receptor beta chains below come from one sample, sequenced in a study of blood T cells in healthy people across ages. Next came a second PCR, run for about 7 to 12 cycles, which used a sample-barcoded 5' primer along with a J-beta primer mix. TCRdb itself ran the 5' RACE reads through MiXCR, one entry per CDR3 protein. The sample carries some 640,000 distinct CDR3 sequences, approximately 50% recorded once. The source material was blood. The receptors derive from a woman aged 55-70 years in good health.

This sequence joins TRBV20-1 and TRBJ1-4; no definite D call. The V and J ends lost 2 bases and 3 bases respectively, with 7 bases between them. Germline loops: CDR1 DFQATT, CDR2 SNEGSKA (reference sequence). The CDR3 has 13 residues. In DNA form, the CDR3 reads TGCAGTGCTAGAAGGGCGTCTAATGAAAAACTGTTTTTT. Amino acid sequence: CSARRASNEKLFF.

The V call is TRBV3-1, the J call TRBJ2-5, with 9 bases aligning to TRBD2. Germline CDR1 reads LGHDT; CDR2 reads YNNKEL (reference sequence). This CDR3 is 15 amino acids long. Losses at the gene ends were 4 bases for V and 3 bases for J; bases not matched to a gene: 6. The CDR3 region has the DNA TGTGCCAGCAGCCCCGGGACTAGCTACAAAGAGACCCAGTACTTC. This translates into CASSPGTSYKETQYF.

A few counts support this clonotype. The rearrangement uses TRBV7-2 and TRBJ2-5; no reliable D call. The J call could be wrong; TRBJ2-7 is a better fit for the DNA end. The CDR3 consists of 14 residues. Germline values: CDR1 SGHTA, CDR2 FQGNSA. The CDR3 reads CASSQGVVPYEQYF. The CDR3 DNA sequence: TGTGCCAGCAGCCAAGGTGTGGTACCCTACGAGCAGTACTTC.

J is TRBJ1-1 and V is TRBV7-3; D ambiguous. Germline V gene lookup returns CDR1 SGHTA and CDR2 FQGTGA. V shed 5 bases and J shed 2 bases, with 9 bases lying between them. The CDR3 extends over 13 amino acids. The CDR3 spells CASSRAVNTEAFF. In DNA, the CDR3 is TGTGCCAGCAGCCGGGCGGTTAACACTGAAGCTTTCTTT. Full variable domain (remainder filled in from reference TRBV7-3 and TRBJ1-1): GAGVSQTPSNKVTEKGKYVELRCDPISGHTALYWYRQSLGQGPEFLIYFQGTGAADDSGLPNDRFFAVRPEGSVSTLKIQRTERGDSAVYLCASSRAVNTEAFFGQGTRLTVV.

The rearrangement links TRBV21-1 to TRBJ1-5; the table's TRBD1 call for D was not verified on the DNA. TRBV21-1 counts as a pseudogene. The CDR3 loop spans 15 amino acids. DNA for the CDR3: TGTGCCAGCAGAACCGGGACAGTTAGCAATCAGCCCCAGCATTTT. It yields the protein CASRTGTVSNQPQHF.

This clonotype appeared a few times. The CDR3: CAVQSGFYNEQFF. In DNA form, the CDR3 reads TGTGCCGTACAAAGCGGTTTCTACAATGAGCAGTTCTTC. The V gene is TRBV10-3, the J gene TRBJ2-1; tentative D call: TRBD2 (5 bases). V lost 11 bases to trimming and J lost 3 bases, with 14 bases between them. The CDR3 spans 13 residues. Germline CDR1 and CDR2: ENHRY and SYGVKD.